The 15 T cell receptor beta chains listed next were all sequenced from one sample in a study of blood T cell repertoires in COVID-19. Clones were sequenced by immunoSEQ multiplex PCR, and TCRdb holds only the in-frame ones, with some missing. The sample carries about 200,000 clones, 70% to 90% recorded once. The specimen was peripheral blood. Receptor source: a woman aged 65 to 85 with acute or convalescent COVID-19.

The rearrangement uses TRBV6-5 and TRBJ2-7; TRBD2 aligns across 7 bases. This CDR3 is built from 16 residues. Germline V gene lookup returns CDR1 MNHEY and CDR2 SVGAGI. V lost 4 bases to trimming and J lost 0 bases; unmatched junction nucleotides: 9. CDR3: CASSSHAGRSSYEQYF. The CDR3, as DNA: TGTGCCAGCAGTTCCCATGCCGGGAGGAGCTCCTACGAGCAGTACTTC.

The J gene is TRBJ1-2, the V gene TRBV18; no clear D. Germline V gives CDR1 KGHSH, CDR2 LQKENI. Trimming stripped 6 bases from V and 6 bases from J, with 8 bases between. The CDR3 spans 11 residues. This CDR3 is CASSSADGYTF. As DNA, the CDR3 is TGTGCCAGCTCGTCGGCGGATGGCTACACCTTC. Full variable domain (rest looked up from reference TRBV18 and TRBJ1-2): NAGVMQNPRHLVRRRGQEARLRCSPMKGHSHVYWYRQLPEEGLKFMVYLQKENIIDESGMPKERFSAEFPKEGPSILRIQQVVRGDSAAYFCASSSADGYTFGSGTRLTVV.

The CDR3 bases are TGCGCCAGCAGCTTGGCGGTGAACACCGGGGAGCTGTTTTTT. This gives the protein CASSLAVNTGELFF. The chain carries TRBV5-1 and TRBJ2-2, with D uncertain. Germline V gene data show CDR1 as SGHRS and CDR2 as YFSETQ. V dropped 0 bases and J dropped 1 base, with 4 bases sitting between them. CDR3 length: 14 amino acids.

The chain joins TRBV19 to TRBJ1-1, with D perhaps matching TRBD1 (6 bases). Germline values: CDR1 LNHDA, CDR2 SQIVND (reference sequence). V dropped 7 bases and J dropped 0 bases, with 9 bases sitting between them. The CDR3 runs 13 residues. The DNA for the CDR3 is TGTGCCAGTATTGGGACATTGAACACTGAAGCTTTCTTT. Protein sequence: CASIGTLNTEAFF.

The chain carries TRBV4-1 and TRBJ1-5; maybe TRBD1 (5 bases). The germline gives CDR1 MGHRA, CDR2 YSYEKL. Trimming took 3 bases from V and 4 from J, leaving 13 bases between them. CDR3 length equals 15 residues. CDR3 in DNA: TGCGCCAGCAGCCAGGGGCAGCAAATTAATCAGCCCCAGCATTTT. It yields the protein CASSQGQQINQPQHF.

The table lists this clone with a count of one. This chain joins TRBV23-1 and TRBJ1-2; 7 positions agree with TRBD1. TRBV23-1 is recorded as an ORF, its role being uncertain. Trimming cost V 4 bases and J 7 bases; bases outside gene matches: 3. CDR3 length: 12 residues. CDR3 sequence reads: CASSLDRAGYTF. The CDR3 DNA reads TGCGCCAGCAGTCTAGACAGGGCTGGCTACACCTTC.

The V and J genes are TRBV2 and TRBJ1-2; TRBD1 aligns across 7 bases. Per germline, CDR1 SNHLY and CDR2 FYNNEI. J lost 4 bases, V lost 3 bases, and 2 bases had no gene match. The CDR3 extends over 13 amino acids. For the CDR3, the DNA is TGTGCCAGCAGTGAGGGGACAGCCTATGGCTACACCTTC. Protein: CASSEGTAYGYTF.

This sequence joins TRBV14 and TRBJ2-1; the D gene is possibly TRBD1 (6 bases). The CDR3 has 17 residues. V gave up 0 bases and J gave up 3 bases, with 15 bases separating them. Germline CDR1 is SGHDN and CDR2 is FVKESK. CDR3 residues: CASSQDEGPGVYNEQFF. In nucleotides, the CDR3 is TGTGCCAGCAGCCAAGATGAAGGGCCAGGGGTCTACAATGAGCAGTTCTTC.

The chain employs TRBV15 and TRBJ2-6, with D possibly TRBD2 on 7 matching bases. Looked up from germline, CDR1 is LNHNV and CDR2 is YYDKDF (reference sequence). The CDR3 is 17 residues long. V was cut by 5 bases and J by 0 bases, with 14 bases left in between. The CDR3 is CATSFSRGASGANVLTF. In DNA, the CDR3 is TGTGCCACCAGCTTTTCACGGGGGGCCTCTGGGGCCAACGTCCTGACTTTC. The variable domain in full, with the rest retrieved from reference TRBV15 and TRBJ2-6, is DAMVIQNPRYQVTQFGKPVTLSCSQTLNHNVMYWYQQKSSQAPKLLFHYYDKDFNNEADTPDNFQSRRPNTSFCFLDIRSPGLGDTAMYLCATSFSRGASGANVLTFGAGSRLTVL.

The V call is TRBV3-1 (or the pseudogene TRBV3-2), the J call TRBJ2-7; perhaps TRBD1 as D (6 bases). CDR1 and CDR2 from the germline V gene are LGHDT and YNNKEL (reference sequence). V was trimmed by 3 bases and J by 0 bases, leaving 12 bases between them. The CDR3 contains 15 residues. The CDR3 bases are TGTGCCAGCAGCCAGGACAGCCGTCCCTCCTACGAGCAGTACTTC. Amino acids: CASSQDSRPSYEQYF.

This chain joins TRBV5-8 and TRBJ1-1, with 9 bases lining up with TRBD1. Trimming at V came to 2 bases and at J to 6 bases, leaving 8 bases not matched to a gene. CDR3 length: 15 amino acids. The germline gives CDR1 SGHTS, CDR2 YDEGEE. In nucleotides, the CDR3 is TGTGCCAGCAGCTTAGGGACAGGGAGGTGGGCTGAAGCTTTCTTT. It translates to CASSLGTGRWAEAFF.

J is TRBJ2-1 and V is TRBV27, with 11 nucleotides matching TRBD2. Germline V gives CDR1 MNHEY, CDR2 SMNVEV (reference sequence). V lost 4 bases and J lost 2; bases outside the gene matches: 4. CDR3 length equals 16 residues. The CDR3 DNA reads as TGTGCCAGCAGTTCCACTAGCGGGGGCGCCTACAATGAGCAGTTCTTC. It encodes CASSSTSGGAYNEQFF.

The chain recombines TRBV4-1 with TRBJ2-3, with 12 positions matching TRBD2. The CDR3 runs 17 residues. V trimming: 3 bases; J trimming: 0 bases; junction bases outside the gene matches: 4. The germline V gene has CDR1 MGHRA and CDR2 YSYEKL. CDR3 bases: TGCGCCAGCAGCCACCCTAGCGGGAGGGTGAGCACAGATACGCAGTATTTT. It encodes CASSHPSGRVSTDTQYF.

This clone was observed once. The rearrangement uses TRBV11-3 and TRBJ2-7, with D perhaps TRBD2 (5 bases). The CDR3 consists of 15 residues. V was clipped by 4 bases and J by 2 bases, with 15 bases between them. Germline CDR1 and CDR2: SGHNT and YENEEA. The CDR3 bases are TGTGCCAGCAGCTACGGACTCAAACCCACCTACGAGCAGTACTTC. Residues: CASSYGLKPTYEQYF.

This chain uses TRBV5-1 with TRBJ1-3, with TRBD1 matching 10 bases. CDR3 length: 15 amino acids. The V segment lost 2 bases and the J segment 7 bases; nucleotides outside the gene matches: 6. The germline V gene has CDR1 SGHRS and CDR2 YFSETQ. CDR3 nucleotide sequence: TGCGCCAGCAGCTTAGGGACAGGGGTTTGGAACACCATATATTTT. Translation gives CASSLGTGVWNTIYF.